The source of this T cell receptor (beta chain) is a study of T cells in Graves' hyperthyroidism and ophthalmopathy. On this clonotype: At one end the junction does not follow the germline gene, possibly because of a read error.

The germline V gene has CDR1 SQVTM and CDR2 ANQGSEA. This CDR3 is 15 amino acids long. Amplification of TCR beta CDR3 regions was performed using RNA transcripts as template. The HTBI primer set served for first-round RT-PCR of the TCR CDR3. MiXCR, run by TCRdb on the multiplex PCR reads, gives a single entry per CDR3 protein. The sample contains 360,000 or so distinct CDR3 sequences, roughly 15% of which appear only once. The specimen was blood. The TCR originated in a woman in her sixties with Graves' ophthalmopathy. This chain uses TRBV29-1 with TRBJ2-5, with D perhaps given as TRBD1 or TRBD2 (6 bases each). The CDR3 nucleotides are TGCAGCGTTGATGAGACTTATCGGGGGCAAGAGACCCAGTGCTTC. The encoded protein is CSVDETYRGQETQCF.